What follows are 24 T cell receptor beta chains derived from one specimen sequenced in a study of T cell clonotyping in hematopoietic cell transplantation. The data were produced by immunoSEQ multiplex PCR, yet TCRdb's version contains in-frame clones alone and is incomplete. The profile shows around 25,000 clones, approximately 96% of them singletons. Material for sequencing was peripheral blood mononuclear cells. The origin of the receptors is a man aged 45 to 65 in good health. Some clones in this sample may be carry-over from other donors' samples.

The rearrangement uses TRBV2 and TRBJ1-6; maybe TRBD1 (6 bases). V was clipped by 7 bases and J by 10 bases, with 17 bases between them. Looked up from germline, CDR1 is SNHLY and CDR2 is FYNNEI. The CDR3 loop spans 14 amino acids. In DNA form, the CDR3 reads TGTGCCAGCATTAAGACAGGAATGGGCTCACCCCTCCACTTT. This sequence encodes CASIKTGMGSPLHF.

The chain joins TRBV30 to TRBJ2-3; possibly TRBD2 for D (5 bases). Germline V gene lookup returns CDR1 GTSNPN and CDR2 SVGIG (reference sequence). The CDR3 length is 13 residues. CDR3 in amino acids: CARNGVLPDTQYF. CDR3 in DNA: TGTGCTCGGAACGGGGTTTTGCCAGATACGCAGTATTTT.

The chain couples TRBV5-1 to TRBJ2-3; D remains unclear. Germline values: CDR1 SGHRS, CDR2 YFSETQ. Trimming left V 0 bases short and J 5 bases short, with 4 bases between. CDR3 size: 12 residues. The CDR3 is CASSLVGDTQYF. The DNA for the CDR3 is TGCGCCAGCAGCTTGGTAGGAGATACGCAGTATTTT.

This rearrangement joins TRBV7-8 to TRBJ1-5; D possibly corresponds to TRBD1 (5 bases). V gave up 7 bases and J gave up 6 bases, with 13 bases separating them. Germline V gene data show CDR1 as SGHVS and CDR2 as FQNEAQ. The CDR3 consists of 13 residues. CDR3 sequence (DNA): TGTGCCAGCACCGTTAGGGGCGGTCAGCCCCAGCATTTT. It encodes CASTVRGGQPQHF.

V is TRBV30 and J is TRBJ2-1; 8 bases align to TRBD2. Trimming removed 4 bases from V and 5 bases from J; junction bases left unmatched: 4. Germline assignment: CDR1 GTSNPN and CDR2 SVGIG (reference sequence). There are 13 residues in the CDR3. CDR3 region: CAWNGLANNEQFF. CDR3 DNA: TGTGCCTGGAATGGACTAGCCAACAATGAGCAGTTCTTC.

V is TRBV19 and J is TRBJ1-2; D uncertain. Per germline, CDR1 LNHDA and CDR2 SQIVND (reference sequence). V was trimmed by 1 base and J by 2 bases, leaving 11 bases between them. The length of the CDR3 is 15 residues. This chain's CDR3 is CASSIVAGQNYGYTF. The CDR3 nucleotides read TGTGCCAGTAGTATAGTCGCCGGGCAGAACTATGGCTACACCTTC.

This clone was seen a single time. The chain links TRBV6-5 to TRBJ1-5; 7 nucleotides line up with TRBD1. The V segment lost 5 bases and the J segment 5 bases; nucleotides outside the gene matches: 3. CDR3 size: 13 residues. Germline loops: CDR1 MNHEY, CDR2 SVGAGI. This CDR3 is CASSNDRDQPQHF. The CDR3 DNA is TGTGCCAGCAGTAACGACAGGGATCAGCCCCAGCATTTT.

The chain carries TRBV2 and TRBJ1-5; maybe TRBD1 (5 bases). The ends were cut back, 3 bases at V and 10 bases at J, with 13 bases in the middle. The germline V gene encodes CDR1 SNHLY and CDR2 FYNNEI. The CDR3 is 13 residues long. CDR3 bases: TGTGCCAGCAGTGATCGAGGGGTTGGTCCCCAGCATTTT. It translates to CASSDRGVGPQHF.

On this clone itself: Other DNA sequences in the same sample also yield this CDR3. This chain connects TRBV4-2 to TRBJ2-5, with TRBD2 identical over 8 bases. The length of the CDR3 is 15 residues. From germline, CDR1 is LGHNA and CDR2 YNFKEQ. V shed 0 bases and J 1 base; nucleotides not matched to a gene: 1. This chain's CDR3 is CASSQDRGGQETQYF. The CDR3 nucleotides read TGTGCCAGCAGCCAAGATCGGGGGGGCCAAGAGACCCAGTACTTC.

This chain joins TRBV13 and TRBJ1-2, with 12 bases that match TRBD1. The CDR3 has 16 amino acids. Losses at the gene ends were 2 bases for V and 8 bases for J; bases not matched to a gene: 9. The germline V gene encodes CDR1 PRHDT and CDR2 FYEKMQ (reference sequence). This CDR3 is CASSLKGDRGPGGYTF. CDR3 bases: TGTGCCAGCAGCTTAAAGGGGGACAGGGGGCCTGGGGGCTACACCTTC.

The V call is TRBV4-1, the J call TRBJ2-7; D is perhaps TRBD2 (6 bases). V lost 6 bases, J lost 4 bases, and 25 bases lay in between. Germline values: CDR1 MGHRA, CDR2 YSYEKL. This CDR3 contains 17 residues. DNA for the CDR3: TGCGCCAGCAGGCCCGGGACTCTAGGGACGGGGAATTACGAGCAGTACTTC. Amino acids: CASRPGTLGTGNYEQYF.

The chain uses TRBV29-1 and TRBJ2-1; 8 nucleotides agree with TRBD1. The germline V gene has CDR1 SQVTM and CDR2 ANQGSEA. This CDR3 has 11 amino acids. Trimming at V came to 4 bases and at J to 10 bases, leaving 3 bases not matched to a gene. The CDR3 reads CSVAQGVEQFF. Here the CDR3 DNA reads TGCAGCGTTGCACAGGGGGTGGAGCAGTTCTTC.

The chain employs TRBV5-1 and TRBJ2-7; TRBD1 agrees at 8 bases. From germline, CDR1 is SGHRS and CDR2 YFSETQ. Unmatched junction bases numbered 4, after V lost 5 bases and J lost 6 bases. This CDR3 has 12 amino acids. CDR3 DNA: TGCGCCAGCAGTGGAGACAGGGGCGAGCAGTACTTC. It translates to CASSGDRGEQYF.

V usage is TRBV7-2 and J usage is TRBJ2-5; TRBD2 might be the D (5 bases). Between the trimmed V and J ends, which lost 8 bases and 0 bases, there was a span of 10 bases. The CDR3 extends over 13 amino acids. Germline values: CDR1 SGHTA, CDR2 FQGNSA. The CDR3 reads CASASGYQETQYF. DNA for the CDR3: TGTGCCAGCGCGTCGGGGTACCAAGAGACCCAGTACTTC.

The chain recombines TRBV19 with TRBJ1-2, with no clear D. V was trimmed by 8 bases and J by 4 bases, leaving 11 bases between them. CDR3 length: 12 residues. The germline V gene encodes CDR1 LNHDA and CDR2 SQIVND (reference sequence). CDR3 coding DNA: TGTGCCAGTGGGGTAATAAGCTATGGCTACACCTTC. It is translated as CASGVISYGYTF.

This clone was seen only once. The chain joins TRBV27 to TRBJ2-5, with D maybe TRBD1 (5 bases). The CDR3 consists of 13 residues. Germline V gene lookup returns CDR1 MNHEY and CDR2 SMNVEV (reference sequence). With 4 bases removed from V and 5 bases from J, the gap between germline ends came to 11 bases. CDR3 sequence reads: CASSSRQRETQYF. Written as DNA, the CDR3 is TGTGCCAGCAGTTCAAGACAGAGGGAGACCCAGTACTTC.

This chain joins TRBV6-5 and TRBJ2-3; D may be TRBD2 (5 bases). The CDR3 is made up of 14 amino acids. V dropped 6 bases and J dropped 1 base, with 11 bases sitting between them. Germline CDR1 is MNHEY and CDR2 is SVGAGI. DNA of the CDR3: TGTGCCAGCAGATTAGCGACACGCACAGATACGCAGTATTTT. As protein: CASRLATRTDTQYF.

The chain is built from TRBV5-6 and TRBJ1-1, with 12 bases lining up with TRBD1. Germline CDR1 is SGHDT and CDR2 is YYEEEE. The CDR3 is made up of 16 amino acids. V lost 3 bases, J lost 4 bases, and 7 bases stayed unmatched. The CDR3 protein is CASSSGTGGGSTEAFF. The CDR3 bases are TGTGCCAGCAGCTCCGGGACAGGGGGCGGGAGCACTGAAGCTTTCTTT. Supplemented by reference TRBV5-6 and TRBJ1-1, the full variable domain reads DAGVTQSPTHLIKTRGQQVTLRCSPKSGHDTVSWYQQALGQGPQFIFQYYEEEERQRGNFPDRFSGHQFPNYSSELNVNALLLGDSALYLCASSSGTGGGSTEAFFGQGTRLTVV.

The rearrangement links TRBV6-6 to TRBJ1-2; no reliable D call. The CDR3 totals 14 residues. Trimming shortened V by 2 bases and J by 1 base, and 8 bases separated the two germline ends. CDR1 MNHNY and CDR2 SVGAGI come from the germline V gene (reference sequence). CDR3 amino acids: CASSYGRVNYGYTF. Written as DNA, the CDR3 is TGTGCCAGCAGTTACGGTAGAGTTAACTATGGCTACACCTTC.

V usage is TRBV5-1 and J usage is TRBJ2-3, with D possibly TRBD2 on 6 matching bases. The germline gives CDR1 SGHRS, CDR2 YFSETQ. V shed 4 bases and J shed 1 base, with 16 bases lying between them. This CDR3 has 16 amino acids. DNA of the CDR3: TGCGCCAGCAGCCTCACATTGGGCGGGGGCACAGATACGCAGTATTTT. Translated: CASSLTLGGGTDTQYF.

The gene calls are TRBV10-1 and TRBJ2-7; 11 positions agree with TRBD1. The CDR3 totals 15 residues. The germline V gene has CDR1 WNHNN and CDR2 SYGVQD (reference sequence). Losses at the gene ends were 4 bases for V and 3 bases for J; bases not matched to a gene: 5. The DNA for the CDR3 is TGCGCCAGCAGTGGGCCGGGACAGGGGGACTACGAGCAGTACTTC. It encodes CASSGPGQGDYEQYF.

V gene TRBV7-9 combines with J gene TRBJ2-7; 7 nucleotides agree with TRBD2. In germline, CDR1 is SEHNR, CDR2 FQNEAQ (reference sequence). CDR3 length: 16 amino acids. V shed 2 bases, J shed 2 bases, and the junction held 9 bases outside the gene matches. CDR3 sequence: CASSLIRGGKTYEQYF. Written as DNA, the CDR3 is TGTGCCAGCAGCTTAATTCGGGGAGGGAAAACCTACGAGCAGTACTTC.

The rearrangement links TRBV5-1 to TRBJ1-5; possible D gene TRBD1, 6 bases. V was cut by 4 bases and J by 5 bases, with 16 bases left in between. CDR1 is SGHRS and CDR2 is YFSETQ in the germline V gene. This CDR3 comprises 15 residues. The CDR3 DNA follows: TGCGCCAGCAGCCTGCAGGGGCGAGGGGATCAGCCCCAGCATTTT. Translated: CASSLQGRGDQPQHF.

This chain joins TRBV29-1 and TRBJ1-1, with TRBD1 identical over 7 bases. This CDR3 region has 12 residues. CDR1 is SQVTM, CDR2 ANQGSEA, per germline. V shed 7 bases, J shed 8 bases, and the junction held 10 bases outside the gene matches. DNA of the CDR3: TGCAGCGAGCTGCGACAGGGCTCAGAAGCTTTCTTT. Translating gives CSELRQGSEAFF.